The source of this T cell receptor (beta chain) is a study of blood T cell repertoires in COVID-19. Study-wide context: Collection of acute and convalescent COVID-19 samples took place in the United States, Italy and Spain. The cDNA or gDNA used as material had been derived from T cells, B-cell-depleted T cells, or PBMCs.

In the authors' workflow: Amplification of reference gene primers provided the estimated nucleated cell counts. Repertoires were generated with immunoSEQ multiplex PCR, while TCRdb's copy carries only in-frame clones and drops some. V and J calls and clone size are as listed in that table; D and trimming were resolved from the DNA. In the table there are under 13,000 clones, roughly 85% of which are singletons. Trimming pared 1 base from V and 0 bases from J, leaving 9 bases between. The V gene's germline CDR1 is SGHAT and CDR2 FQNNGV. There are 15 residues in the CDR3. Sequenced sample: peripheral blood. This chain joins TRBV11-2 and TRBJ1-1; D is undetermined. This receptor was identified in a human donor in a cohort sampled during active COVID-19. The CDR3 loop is CASSLAFRLNTEAFF. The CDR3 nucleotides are TGTGCCAGCAGCTTAGCGTTCAGGTTGAACACTGAAGCTTTCTTT.